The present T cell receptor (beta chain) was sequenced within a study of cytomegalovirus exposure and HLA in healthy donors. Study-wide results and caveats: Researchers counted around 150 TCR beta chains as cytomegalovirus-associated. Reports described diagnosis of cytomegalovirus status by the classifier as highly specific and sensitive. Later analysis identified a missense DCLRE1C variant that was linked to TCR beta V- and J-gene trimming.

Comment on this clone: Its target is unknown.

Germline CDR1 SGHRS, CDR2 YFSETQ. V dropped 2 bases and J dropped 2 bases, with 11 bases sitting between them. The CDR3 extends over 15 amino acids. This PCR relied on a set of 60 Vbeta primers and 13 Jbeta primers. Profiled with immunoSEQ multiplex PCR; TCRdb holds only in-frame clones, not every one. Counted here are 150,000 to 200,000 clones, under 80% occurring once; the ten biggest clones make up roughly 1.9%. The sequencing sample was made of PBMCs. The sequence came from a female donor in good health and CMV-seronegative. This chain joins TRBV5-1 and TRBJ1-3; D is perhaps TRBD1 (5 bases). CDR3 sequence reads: CASSLGQVPGNTIYF. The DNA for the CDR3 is TGCGCCAGCAGCTTAGGACAAGTCCCTGGAAACACCATATATTTT.